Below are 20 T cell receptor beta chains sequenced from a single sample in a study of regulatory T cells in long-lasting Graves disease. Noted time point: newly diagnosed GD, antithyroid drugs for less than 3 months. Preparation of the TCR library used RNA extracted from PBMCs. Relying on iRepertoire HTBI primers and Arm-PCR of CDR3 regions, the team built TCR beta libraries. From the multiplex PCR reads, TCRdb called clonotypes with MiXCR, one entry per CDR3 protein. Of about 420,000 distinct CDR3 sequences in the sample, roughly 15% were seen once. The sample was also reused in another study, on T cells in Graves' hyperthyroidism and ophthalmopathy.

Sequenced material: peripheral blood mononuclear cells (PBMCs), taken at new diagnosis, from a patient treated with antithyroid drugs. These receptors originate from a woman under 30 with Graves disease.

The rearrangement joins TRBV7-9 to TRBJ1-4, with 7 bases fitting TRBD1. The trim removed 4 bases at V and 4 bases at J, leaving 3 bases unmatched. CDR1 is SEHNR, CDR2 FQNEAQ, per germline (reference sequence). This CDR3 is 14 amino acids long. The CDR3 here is CASSWGQSNEKLFF. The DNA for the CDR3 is TGTGCCAGCAGCTGGGGACAGAGTAATGAAAAACTGTTTTTT.

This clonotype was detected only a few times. In nucleotides, the CDR3 is TGTGCCAGCAGCTTGGGCCTGACGGAGTCCTACGAGCAGTACTTC. This encodes CASSLGLTESYEQYF. The chain is built from TRBV5-5 and TRBJ2-7; D unclear. Germline CDR1 reads SGHKS; CDR2 reads YYEKEE (reference sequence). The ends were cut back, 0 bases at V and 1 base at J, with 11 bases in the middle. The CDR3 loop spans 15 amino acids. The full variable domain, in which reference TRBV5-5 and TRBJ2-7 provide the parts outside the CDR3, is DAGVTQSPTHLIKTRGQQVTLRCSPISGHKSVSWYQQVLGQGPQFIFQYYEKEERGRGNFPDRFSARQFPNYSSELNVNALLLGDSALYLCASSLGLTESYEQYFGPGTRLTVT.

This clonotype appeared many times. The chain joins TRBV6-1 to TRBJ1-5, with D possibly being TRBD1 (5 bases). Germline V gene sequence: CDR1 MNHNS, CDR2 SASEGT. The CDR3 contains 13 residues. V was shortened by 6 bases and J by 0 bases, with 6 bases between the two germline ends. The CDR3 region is CASSQGSNQPQHF. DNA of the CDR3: TGTGCCAGCAGCCAGGGTAGCAATCAGCCCCAGCATTTT.

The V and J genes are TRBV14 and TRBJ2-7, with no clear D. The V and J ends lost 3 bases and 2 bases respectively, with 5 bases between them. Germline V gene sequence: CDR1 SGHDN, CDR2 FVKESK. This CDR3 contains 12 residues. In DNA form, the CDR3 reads TGTGCCAGCAGCCACACGACCTACGAGCAGTACTTC. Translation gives CASSHTTYEQYF.

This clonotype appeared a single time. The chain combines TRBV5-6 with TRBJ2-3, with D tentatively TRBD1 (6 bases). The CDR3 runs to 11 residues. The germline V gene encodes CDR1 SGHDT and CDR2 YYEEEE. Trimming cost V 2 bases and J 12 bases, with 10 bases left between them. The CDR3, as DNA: TGTGCCAGCAGCTTTCAGGGGTCCCAGTATTTT. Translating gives CASSFQGSQYF.

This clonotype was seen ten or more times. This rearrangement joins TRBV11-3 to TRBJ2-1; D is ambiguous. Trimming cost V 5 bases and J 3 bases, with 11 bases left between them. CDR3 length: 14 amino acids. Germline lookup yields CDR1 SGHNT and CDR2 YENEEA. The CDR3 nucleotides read TGTGCCAGCAGCCTGAAGGTGGGCTACAATGAGCAGTTCTTC. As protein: CASSLKVGYNEQFF.

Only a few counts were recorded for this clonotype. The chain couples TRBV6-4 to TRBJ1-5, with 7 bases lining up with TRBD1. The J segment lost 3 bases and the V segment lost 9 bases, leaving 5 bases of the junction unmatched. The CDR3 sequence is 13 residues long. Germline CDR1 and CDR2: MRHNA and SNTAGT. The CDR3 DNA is TGTGCCAGGGAACAGGGGAACAATCAGCCCCAGCATTTT. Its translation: CAREQGNNQPQHF.

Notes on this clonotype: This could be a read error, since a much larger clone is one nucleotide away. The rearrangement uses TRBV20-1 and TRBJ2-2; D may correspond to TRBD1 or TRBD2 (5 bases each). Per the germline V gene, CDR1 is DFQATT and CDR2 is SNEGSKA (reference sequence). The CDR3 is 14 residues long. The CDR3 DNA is TGCAATGCTAGAGGGGCAGGGAACACCGGGGAGCTGTTTTTT. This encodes CNARGAGNTGELFF.

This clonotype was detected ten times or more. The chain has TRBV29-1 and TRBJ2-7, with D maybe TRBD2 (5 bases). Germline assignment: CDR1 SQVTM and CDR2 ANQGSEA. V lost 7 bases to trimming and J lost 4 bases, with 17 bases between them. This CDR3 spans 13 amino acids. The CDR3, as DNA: TGCAGCGCCACGAGTCTCGAGGGTTACGAGCAGTACTTC. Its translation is CSATSLEGYEQYF.

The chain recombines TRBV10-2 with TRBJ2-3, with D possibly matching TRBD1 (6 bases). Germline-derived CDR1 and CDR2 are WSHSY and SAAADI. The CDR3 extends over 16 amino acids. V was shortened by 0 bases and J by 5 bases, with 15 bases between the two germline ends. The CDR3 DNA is TGCGCCAGCAGTGAGTCTACAGGGAGAATAGGAGATACGCAGTATTTT. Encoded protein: CASSESTGRIGDTQYF.

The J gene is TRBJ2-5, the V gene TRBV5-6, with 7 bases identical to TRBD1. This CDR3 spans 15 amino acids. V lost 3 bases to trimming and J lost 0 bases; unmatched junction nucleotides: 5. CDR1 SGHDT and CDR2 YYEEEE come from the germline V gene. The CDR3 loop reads CASSSGDRYQETQYF. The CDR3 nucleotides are TGTGCCAGCAGCTCTGGGGACAGATACCAAGAGACCCAGTACTTC.

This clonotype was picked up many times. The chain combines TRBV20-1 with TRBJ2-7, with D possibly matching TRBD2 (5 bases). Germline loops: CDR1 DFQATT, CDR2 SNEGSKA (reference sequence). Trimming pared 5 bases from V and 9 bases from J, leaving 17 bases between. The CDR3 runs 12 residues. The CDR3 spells CSAPLRESGQYF. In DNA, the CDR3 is TGCAGTGCTCCCTTGAGGGAATCAGGGCAGTACTTC.

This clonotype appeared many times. The CDR3 sequence: CASSFTGNTEAFF. In nucleotides, the CDR3 is TGTGCCAGCAGTTTTACCGGGAACACTGAAGCTTTCTTT. This chain joins TRBV28 and TRBJ1-1; unclear D gene. The CDR3 has 13 amino acids. Trimming removed 3 bases at V and 1 base at J, with 6 bases between. CDR1 is MDHEN and CDR2 is SYDVKM in the germline V gene.

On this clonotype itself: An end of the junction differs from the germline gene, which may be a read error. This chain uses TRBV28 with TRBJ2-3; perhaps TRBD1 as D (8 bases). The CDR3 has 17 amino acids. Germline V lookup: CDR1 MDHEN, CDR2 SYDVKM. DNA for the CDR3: TGTGCCAGCAGTTCACGGAACAGGGGGGGCTTGGCAGATACGCGGTATTTT. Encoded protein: CASSSRNRGGLADTRYF.

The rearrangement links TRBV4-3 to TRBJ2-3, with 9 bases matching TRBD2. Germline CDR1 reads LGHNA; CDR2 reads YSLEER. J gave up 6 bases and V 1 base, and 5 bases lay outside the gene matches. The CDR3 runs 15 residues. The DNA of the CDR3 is TGCGCCAGCAGCCAAGGGGGCGGGAGGGTGGATACGCAGTATTTT. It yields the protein CASSQGGGRVDTQYF.

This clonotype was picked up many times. The CDR3 nucleotides read TGTGCCAGCAGCCCAAGGCTAGCGGGAGCAGATACGCAGTATTTT. Translation: CASSPRLAGADTQYF. The gene calls are TRBV7-2 and TRBJ2-3; 10 nucleotides agree with TRBD2. This CDR3 has 15 amino acids. Trimming removed 5 bases from V and 4 bases from J; junction bases left unmatched: 6. Germline V gene lookup returns CDR1 SGHTA and CDR2 FQGNSA.

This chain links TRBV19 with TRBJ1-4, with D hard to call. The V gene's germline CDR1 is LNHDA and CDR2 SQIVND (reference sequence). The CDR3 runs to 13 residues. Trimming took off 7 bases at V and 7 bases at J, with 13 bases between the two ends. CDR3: CASTRVGGEKLFF. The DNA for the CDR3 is TGTGCCAGTACTAGAGTCGGTGGTGAAAAACTGTTTTTT.

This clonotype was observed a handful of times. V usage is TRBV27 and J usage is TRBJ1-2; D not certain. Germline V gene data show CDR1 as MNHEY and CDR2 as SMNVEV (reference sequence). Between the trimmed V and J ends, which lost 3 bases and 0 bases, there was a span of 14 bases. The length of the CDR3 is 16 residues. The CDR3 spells CASSFLSQLANYGYTF. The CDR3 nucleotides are TGTGCCAGCAGTTTCCTGTCCCAGCTAGCTAACTATGGCTACACCTTC.

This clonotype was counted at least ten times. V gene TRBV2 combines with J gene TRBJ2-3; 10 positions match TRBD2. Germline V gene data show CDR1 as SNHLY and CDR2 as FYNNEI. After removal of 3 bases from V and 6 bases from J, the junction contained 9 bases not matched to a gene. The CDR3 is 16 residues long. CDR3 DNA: TGTGCCAGCAGTGAGTCTGAGACTAGCGGGCTGGATACGCAGTATTTT. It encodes CASSESETSGLDTQYF.

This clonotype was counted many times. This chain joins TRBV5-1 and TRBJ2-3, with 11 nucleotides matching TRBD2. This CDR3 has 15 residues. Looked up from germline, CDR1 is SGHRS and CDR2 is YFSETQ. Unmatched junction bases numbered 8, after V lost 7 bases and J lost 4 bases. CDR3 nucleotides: TGCGCCAGCTGGAATAGCGGGAGGGCCTCAGATACGCAGTATTTT. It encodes CASWNSGRASDTQYF.